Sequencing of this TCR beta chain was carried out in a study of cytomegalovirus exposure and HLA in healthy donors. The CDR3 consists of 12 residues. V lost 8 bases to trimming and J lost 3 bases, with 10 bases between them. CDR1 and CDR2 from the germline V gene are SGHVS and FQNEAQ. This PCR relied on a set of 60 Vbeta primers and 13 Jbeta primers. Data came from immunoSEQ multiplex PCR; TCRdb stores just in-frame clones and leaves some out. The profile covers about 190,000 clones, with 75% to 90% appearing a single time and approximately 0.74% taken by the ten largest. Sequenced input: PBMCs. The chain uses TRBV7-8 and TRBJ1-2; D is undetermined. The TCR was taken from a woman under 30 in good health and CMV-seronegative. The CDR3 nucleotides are TGTGCCAGCGGTAGTTTTTACTATGGCTACACCTTC. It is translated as CASGSFYYGYTF.